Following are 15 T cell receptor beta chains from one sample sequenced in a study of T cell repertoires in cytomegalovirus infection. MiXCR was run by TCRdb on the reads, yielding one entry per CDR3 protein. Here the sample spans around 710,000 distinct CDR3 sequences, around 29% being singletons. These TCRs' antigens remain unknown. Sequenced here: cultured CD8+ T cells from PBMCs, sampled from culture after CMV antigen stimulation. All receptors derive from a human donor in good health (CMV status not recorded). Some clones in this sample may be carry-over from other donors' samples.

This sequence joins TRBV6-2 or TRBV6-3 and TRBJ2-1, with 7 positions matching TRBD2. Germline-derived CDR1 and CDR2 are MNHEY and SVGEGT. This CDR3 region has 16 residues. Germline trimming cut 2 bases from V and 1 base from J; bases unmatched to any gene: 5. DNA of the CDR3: TGTGCCAGCAGTTACGCTAGCGGACTGTCCTACAATGAGCAGTTCTTC. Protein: CASSYASGLSYNEQFF.

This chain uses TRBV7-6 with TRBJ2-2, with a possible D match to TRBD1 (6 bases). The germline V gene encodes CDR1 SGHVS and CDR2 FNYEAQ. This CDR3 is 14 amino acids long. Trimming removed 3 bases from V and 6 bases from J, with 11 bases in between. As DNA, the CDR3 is TGTGCCAGCAGCTTTACAGGGAAACCCGGGGAGCTGTTTTTT. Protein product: CASSFTGKPGELFF. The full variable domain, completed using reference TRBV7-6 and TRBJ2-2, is GAGVSQSPRYKVTKRGQDVALRCDPISGHVSLYWYRQALGQGPEFLTYFNYEAQQDKSGLPNDRFSAERPEGSISTLTIQRTEQRDSAMYRCASSFTGKPGELFFGEGSRLTVL.

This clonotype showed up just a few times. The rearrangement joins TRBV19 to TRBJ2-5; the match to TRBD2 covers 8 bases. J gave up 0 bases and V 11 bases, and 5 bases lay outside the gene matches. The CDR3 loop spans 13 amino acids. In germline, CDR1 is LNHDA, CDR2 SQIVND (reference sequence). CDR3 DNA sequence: TGTGCCGTTCGCGGGGGGAACCAAGAGACCCAGTACTTC. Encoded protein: CAVRGGNQETQYF.

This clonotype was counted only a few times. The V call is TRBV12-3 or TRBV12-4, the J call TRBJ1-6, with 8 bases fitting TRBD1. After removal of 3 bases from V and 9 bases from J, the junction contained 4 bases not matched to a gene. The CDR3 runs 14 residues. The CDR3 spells CASSLAGGGSPLHF. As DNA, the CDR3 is TGTGCCAGCAGTTTGGCAGGGGGCGGTTCACCCCTCCACTTT.

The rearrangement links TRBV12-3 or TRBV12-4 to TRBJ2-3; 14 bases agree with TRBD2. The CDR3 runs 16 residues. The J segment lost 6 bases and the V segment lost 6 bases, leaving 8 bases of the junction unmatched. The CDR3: CASSPRLAGGPDTQYF. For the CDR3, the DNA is TGTGCCAGCAGCCCCCGACTAGCGGGGGGGCCGGATACGCAGTATTTT.

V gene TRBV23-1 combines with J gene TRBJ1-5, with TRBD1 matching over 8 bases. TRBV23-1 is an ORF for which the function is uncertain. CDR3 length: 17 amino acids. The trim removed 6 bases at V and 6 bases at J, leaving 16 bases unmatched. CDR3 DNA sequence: TGCGCCAGCAGGATAGACAGGGGACAACCCAAGGCTCAGCCCCAGCATTTT. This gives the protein CASRIDRGQPKAQPQHF.

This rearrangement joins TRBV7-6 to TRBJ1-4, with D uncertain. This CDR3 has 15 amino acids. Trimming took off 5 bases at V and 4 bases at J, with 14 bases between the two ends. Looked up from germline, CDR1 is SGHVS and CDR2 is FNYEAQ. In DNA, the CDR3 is TGTGCCAGCAGCCGAGCTGAACAGCTTAATGAAAAACTGTTTTTT. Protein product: CASSRAEQLNEKLFF.

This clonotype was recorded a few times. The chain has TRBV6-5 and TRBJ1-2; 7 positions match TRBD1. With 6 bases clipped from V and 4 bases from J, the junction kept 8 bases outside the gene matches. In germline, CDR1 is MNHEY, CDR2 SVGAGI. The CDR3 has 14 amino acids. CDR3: CASRAPGTAYGYTF. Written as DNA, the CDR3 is TGTGCCAGCAGGGCCCCCGGGACAGCCTATGGCTACACCTTC.

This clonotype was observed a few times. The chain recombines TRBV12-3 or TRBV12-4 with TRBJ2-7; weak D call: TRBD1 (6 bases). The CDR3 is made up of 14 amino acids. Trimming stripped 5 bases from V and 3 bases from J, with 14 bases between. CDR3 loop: CASSGSGVLYEQYF. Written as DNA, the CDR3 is TGTGCCAGCAGTGGGTCAGGGGTCCTCTACGAGCAGTACTTC.

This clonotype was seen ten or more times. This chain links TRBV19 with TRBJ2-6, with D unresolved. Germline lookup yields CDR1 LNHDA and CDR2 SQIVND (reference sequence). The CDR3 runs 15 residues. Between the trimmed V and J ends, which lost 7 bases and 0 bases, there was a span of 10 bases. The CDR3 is CASNGASSGANVLTF. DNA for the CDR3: TGTGCCAGTAACGGAGCCAGCTCTGGGGCCAACGTCCTGACTTTC.

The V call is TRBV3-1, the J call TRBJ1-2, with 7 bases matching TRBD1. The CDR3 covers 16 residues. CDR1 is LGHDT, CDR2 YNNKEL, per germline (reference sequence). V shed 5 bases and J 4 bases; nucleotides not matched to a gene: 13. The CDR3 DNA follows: TGTGCCAGCAGCTTTGGACAGCCCCAGGGGGGCTATGGCTACACCTTC. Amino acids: CASSFGQPQGGYGYTF.

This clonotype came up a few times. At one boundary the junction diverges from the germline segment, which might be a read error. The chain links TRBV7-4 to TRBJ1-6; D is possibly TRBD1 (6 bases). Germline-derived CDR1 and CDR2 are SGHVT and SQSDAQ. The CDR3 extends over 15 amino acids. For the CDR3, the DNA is TGTGCCAGCACCTTACCCCCCAGGGGTAATTCACCCCTCCACTTT. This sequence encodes CASTLPPRGNSPLHF.

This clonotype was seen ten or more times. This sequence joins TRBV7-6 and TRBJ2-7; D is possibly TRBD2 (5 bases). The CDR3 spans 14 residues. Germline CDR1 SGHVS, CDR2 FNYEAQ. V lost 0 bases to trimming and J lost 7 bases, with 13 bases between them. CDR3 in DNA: TGTGCCAGCAGCTTAGCACCGGAACGGGGAGAGCAGTACGTC. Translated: CASSLAPERGEQYV.

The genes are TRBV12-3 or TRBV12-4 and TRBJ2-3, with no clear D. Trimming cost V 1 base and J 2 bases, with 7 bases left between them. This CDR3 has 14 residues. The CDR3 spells CASSLGPNTDTQYF. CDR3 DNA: TGTGCCAGCAGTTTAGGGCCAAACACAGATACGCAGTATTTT.

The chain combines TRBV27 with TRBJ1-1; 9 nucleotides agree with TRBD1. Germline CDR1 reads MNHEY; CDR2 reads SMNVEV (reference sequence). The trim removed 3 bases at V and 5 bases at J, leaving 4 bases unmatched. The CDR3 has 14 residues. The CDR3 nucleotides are TGTGCCAGCAGTTTTACAGGGGGCATGACTGAAGCTTTCTTT. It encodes CASSFTGGMTEAFF.